This TCR beta chain was retrieved from a study of tumor and adjacent non-tumor tissue in lung cancer. In the study overall: The cohort had under 15 adenocarcinoma, 2 squamous cell and 1 small cell patients. Overall study findings and caveats: Tumor tissue had significantly higher TCR diversity than normal lung.

The template was RNA from unsorted bulk tissue. The library came from three nested PCR rounds adapted from ARM-PCR protocols. TCRdb independently ran MiXCR on the multiplex PCR reads; one entry per CDR3 protein. Of under 150,000 distinct CDR3 sequences listed, around 60% are singletons. Germline V gene sequence: CDR1 KGHDR, CDR2 SFDVKD. This CDR3 is built from 15 residues. V was trimmed by 8 bases and J by 4 bases, leaving 17 bases between them. As to this clonotype: Its target is not known.

The origin of this receptor is a man in his sixties with small cell lung cancer. Sequencing input: lung tumor tissue. The chain combines TRBV24-1 with TRBJ1-3; D is undetermined. CDR3: CATTTRTSVGNTIYF. The CDR3 region has the DNA TGTGCCACCACCACCCGGACCTCCGTGGGAAACACCATATATTTT.